This T cell receptor beta chain was identified in a study of PD-L1 blockade in urothelial cancer (dated by TCRdb to 2015 to 2018). Broadly, across the study: Therapy was started around 2014 for all patients, and atezolizumab 1,200 mg was administered intravenously every 3 weeks. About nine tenths of the roughly 30 patients were males with bladder-origin urothelial cancer, and about 65% of the 29 reported a prior smoking history. Durable clinical benefit was achieved by nine patients and was not achieved by 20 patients. Blood samples were analyzed at 3 weeks after treatment start (second dose) and at 6 weeks after treatment start. In the same patients, pretreatment tumors underwent whole exome sequencing and RNA sequencing in addition to TCR sequencing. An exploratory multi-omic analysis was conducted of the somatic, immune and clinical correlates of response to PD-L1 blockade with atezolizumab in urothelial cancer. Patients had an ECOG performance status of 0 or 1 and had received between 0 and 3 prior chemotherapy regimens. Durable clinical benefit was defined as progression-free survival longer than 6 months, and TCR features were also tested against progression-free and overall survival. Blood samples yielded a median of around 150,000 T cells and more than 80,000 unique TCRs, with median clonality 0.080. Pretreatment blood TCR-seq was available for 27 to 30 patients, at least one posttreatment blood collection was obtained for around 24 patients, and tumor TCR-seq was available for around 24 patients. Pretreatment tumor samples and matched peripheral blood, collected serially before and after atezolizumab treatment, underwent TCR sequencing.

With regard to this clone: Its antigen has not been determined. Base qualities were left out, and no much larger clone turns up one base away.

The CDR1 and CDR2 encoded by the germline V gene (reference sequence) are SEHNR and FQNEAQ. Trimming at the junction amounts to 3 bases on V and 6 bases on J, and the germline ends lie 14 bases apart. The CDR3 starts with the cysteine, ends with the phenylalanine, and has 14 residues. Left in the record is the CDR3 DNA by itself, 42 bases read in frame from the first base. Overall study outcomes, separate from this receptor: Patients with durable benefit showed greater expansion of tumor-associated TCR clones in peripheral blood 3 weeks after starting treatment (n ≈ 23, p = 0.022). Because the sample size was small (n ≈ 27) and many of the analyses were exploratory, the results are meant to be hypothesis-generating. A pretreatment peripheral blood TCR clonality below the median was linked to improved progression-free and overall survival.

The cohort comprised more than 25 patients with locally advanced or metastatic urothelial carcinoma treated at Memorial Sloan Kettering on a trial protocol. Peripheral blood mononuclear cells were collected pretreatment and during treatment, with between 1 and 8 total time points per patient. The Qiagen DNeasy Blood extraction kit was used to purify genomic DNA from total PBMCs and tumor samples. PBMCs were collected pretreatment and during treatment and were isolated and stored as previously described. Synthetic TCR analog templates were spiked into each PCR so that absolute template abundance could be estimated from read counts. The immunoSEQ assay was used to amplify TCRbeta CDR3 regions from genomic DNA with bias-controlled V and J gene primers. Sequencing of rearranged TCRbeta segments was done at approximately 20X coverage. In the paper's pipeline: Sequencing errors were corrected by clustering, and CDR3s were annotated against IMGT so that V, D and J genes could be assigned. Downstream analyses used only productive TCRbeta rearrangements, leaving out any out-of-frame or stop-codon sequences. Clonality was computed as one minus Shannon entropy normalized by the log of the number of unique productive sequences. Fisher's exact test with Benjamini-Hochberg correction, at a threshold of adjusted p below 0.01, was used to find clones that differed between time points or between blood and tumor. Here the immuneACCESS table is served through TCRdb, limited to in-frame sequences with V and J called. Missing clones are a known gap in these copies; in checked studies unresolved V genes cover under half, and the rest lacks a known reason. V and J calls and clone size are those listed in that table; D and trimming were worked out from the DNA. Within this sample are roughly 84,000 clones, with 82% of them counted one time only. The top ten clonotypes cover 9% to 9.5% of the sample.

The starting material was PBMCs, obtained around atezolizumab (anti-PD-L1) treatment. The rearrangement joined TRBV7-9 to TRBJ1-2; perhaps TRBD1 is the D gene, with 5 bases matching. This TCR derives from a man between 65 and 85 years old with urothelial cancer. The DNA reads as follows: TGTGCCAGCAGCTTCTTGGGGGGGGTCCATGGCTACACCTTC. The encoded protein is CASSFLGGVHGYTF.